This T cell receptor (beta chain) comes out of a study of CD8+CD57+ T cells in acquired aplastic anemia. Overall study results and limits: Between patients and controls, over 25 CD8+ CDR3 sequences were found in common.

The CDR3 extends over 15 amino acids. CDR1 and CDR2 (germline): SGHRS, YFSETQ. V lost 4 bases and J 0 bases, leaving 8 bases between the germline ends. This clonotype was seen many times. As yet, its antigen is unknown. For CDR3 and TCR beta VDJ profiling, genomic DNA was the template used. MiXCR was run by TCRdb on the reads, yielding one entry per CDR3 protein. The profile covers around 200,000 distinct CDR3 sequences, with around half appearing a single time and about 9.7% taken by the ten largest. Patients sequenced had flow cytometry evidence of CD8+CD57+ cell expansion. The receptor's source is a human donor with aplastic anemia. The chain uses TRBV5-1 and TRBJ2-6; D is unclear. The sequencing sample was made of sorted CD4+, CD8+, or CD8+CD57+ T cells (not recorded which) from PBMCs. CDR3 bases: TGCGCCAGCAGCCGAACACTCTCTGGGGCCAACGTCCTGACTTTC. Translating gives CASSRTLSGANVLTF.